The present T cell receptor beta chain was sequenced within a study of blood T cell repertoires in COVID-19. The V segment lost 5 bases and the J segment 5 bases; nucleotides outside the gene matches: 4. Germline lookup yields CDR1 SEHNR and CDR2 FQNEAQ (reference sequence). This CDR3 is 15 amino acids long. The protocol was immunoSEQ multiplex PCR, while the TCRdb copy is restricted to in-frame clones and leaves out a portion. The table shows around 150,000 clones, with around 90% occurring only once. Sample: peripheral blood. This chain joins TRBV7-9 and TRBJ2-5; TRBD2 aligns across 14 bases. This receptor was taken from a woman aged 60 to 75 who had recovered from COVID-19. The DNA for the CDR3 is TGTGCCAGCAGCCTCTGGACTAGCGGGGGGGAGACCCAGTACTTC. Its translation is CASSLWTSGGETQYF.